Following are 20 T cell receptor beta chains from one sample sequenced in a study of blood T cell repertoires in COVID-19. The data were produced by immunoSEQ multiplex PCR, yet TCRdb's version contains in-frame clones alone and is incomplete. The table has 95,000 to 120,000 clones, approximately 85% seen once. Sequencing was done on a sample of peripheral blood. These receptors all come from a woman aged 55-69 years with COVID-19, enrolled during active disease.

V and J are TRBV18 and TRBJ2-3; weak D call: TRBD2 (6 bases). This CDR3 is built from 18 residues. V lost 0 bases and J 0 bases, leaving 16 bases between the germline ends. Germline CDR1 is KGHSH and CDR2 is LQKENI. This chain's CDR3 is CASSPPNRIAASTDTQYF. As DNA, the CDR3 is TGTGCCAGCTCACCACCGAACCGTATAGCGGCTAGCACAGATACGCAGTATTTT.

This chain connects TRBV11-2 to TRBJ1-1; a weak D match, TRBD1 (5 bases). The CDR3 is 12 amino acids. The germline V gene encodes CDR1 SGHAT and CDR2 FQNNGV. Trimming took off 1 base at V and 10 bases at J, with 10 bases between the two ends. In DNA, the CDR3 is TGTGCCAGCAGCTTAGTCCAGGGTGTAGCTTTCTTT. It codes for CASSLVQGVAFF.

The gene calls are TRBV20-1 and TRBJ1-1; D not resolved. Germline CDR1 is DFQATT and CDR2 is SNEGSKA (reference sequence). V was shortened by 3 bases and J by 9 bases, with 11 bases between the two germline ends. The CDR3 extends over 11 amino acids. CDR3 loop: CSARSTQKAFF. The CDR3 nucleotides are TGCAGTGCTAGGAGTACACAGAAAGCTTTCTTT.

This clone was observed a single time. The chain couples TRBV5-1 to TRBJ2-5; weak D call: TRBD2 (5 bases). V was clipped by 1 base and J by 2 bases, with 15 bases between them. Germline loops: CDR1 SGHRS, CDR2 YFSETQ. The CDR3 contains 16 residues. The CDR3 nucleotides read TGCGCCAGCAGCTTGTACGGAGGAACGGGGCAAGAGACCCAGTACTTC. Translation: CASSLYGGTGQETQYF.

The chain couples TRBV5-5 to TRBJ1-6, with D tentatively TRBD1 (5 bases). Per germline, CDR1 SGHKS and CDR2 YYEKEE (reference sequence). The CDR3 spans 14 residues. V dropped 7 bases and J dropped 9 bases, with 17 bases sitting between them. The CDR3 sequence: CASFDQGFTSPLHF. The CDR3 coding sequence is TGTGCCAGCTTTGACCAGGGTTTTACTTCACCCCTCCACTTT.

The chain combines TRBV5-6 with TRBJ1-5, with TRBD1 matching over 7 bases. V trimming: 7 bases; J trimming: 6 bases; junction bases outside the gene matches: 13. CDR3 length: 15 amino acids. The germline V gene has CDR1 SGHDT and CDR2 YYEEEE. The CDR3 is CASSAWVAGGQPQHF. The CDR3 DNA follows: TGTGCCAGCTCTGCTTGGGTAGCAGGGGGTCAGCCCCAGCATTTT.

The chain is built from TRBV20-1 and TRBJ2-5; D is undetermined. CDR1 DFQATT and CDR2 SNEGSKA come from the germline V gene (reference sequence). V was clipped by 3 bases and J by 5 bases, with 28 bases between them. The length of the CDR3 is 18 residues. CDR3: CSASSSFFVSRSLETQYF. The CDR3 DNA sequence: TGCAGTGCTAGTAGCAGCTTCTTCGTTTCTAGATCTTTGGAGACCCAGTACTTC.

In this sample, this clone turned up once. This chain connects TRBV6-5 to TRBJ1-5, with TRBD1 identical over 10 bases. Trimming cost V 5 bases and J 4 bases; bases outside gene matches: 5. Germline lookup yields CDR1 MNHEY and CDR2 SVGAGI. The CDR3 length is 15 residues. The CDR3 spells CASSPWTGGNQPQHF. DNA of the CDR3: TGTGCCAGCAGTCCATGGACAGGGGGGAATCAGCCCCAGCATTTT.

V usage is TRBV3-1 (or the pseudogene TRBV3-2) and J usage is TRBJ1-1; perhaps TRBD1 as D (5 bases). This CDR3 is built from 15 residues. V was trimmed by 0 bases and J by 5 bases, leaving 13 bases between them. Germline lookup yields CDR1 LGHDT and CDR2 YNNKEL (reference sequence). Written as DNA, the CDR3 is TGTGCCAGCAGCCAAGATGAGCGGGGGAGGACTGAAGCTTTCTTT. It translates to CASSQDERGRTEAFF.

This chain connects TRBV6-6 to TRBJ2-3, with D perhaps TRBD2 (5 bases). V lost 5 bases and J lost 2, with 17 bases in between. Germline CDR1 is MNHNY and CDR2 is SVGAGI (reference sequence). The CDR3 spans 16 residues. The CDR3 protein is CASSASRDYYTDTQYF. The CDR3 DNA reads as TGTGCCAGCAGTGCGAGCCGTGACTACTACACAGATACGCAGTATTTT.

This clone has ten or more counts. This chain connects TRBV9 to TRBJ1-5, with D tentatively TRBD1 (6 bases). V was trimmed by 0 bases and J by 4 bases, leaving 17 bases between them. Germline V gives CDR1 SGDLS, CDR2 YYNGEE. The CDR3 spans 17 residues. CDR3 residues: CASSVEGRGWENQPQHF. DNA for the CDR3: TGTGCCAGCAGCGTAGAAGGTAGGGGGTGGGAGAATCAGCCCCAGCATTTT.

This clone was picked up a small number of times. The V call is TRBV24-1, the J call TRBJ2-1, with a weak D call TRBD1 (7 bases). The germline gives CDR1 KGHDR, CDR2 SFDVKD. This CDR3 is built from 16 residues. Trimming removed 2 bases from V and 5 bases from J, with 15 bases in between. The CDR3 loop is CATSDSVQGRHNEQFF. As DNA, the CDR3 is TGTGCCACCAGTGATTCCGTACAGGGGAGGCACAATGAGCAGTTCTTC.

The chain is built from TRBV2 and TRBJ1-1, with D maybe TRBD1 (6 bases). This CDR3 comprises 15 residues. Germline CDR1 is SNHLY and CDR2 is FYNNEI. The V end lost 9 bases, the J end lost 3 bases, and 20 bases lay between the germline ends. This CDR3 is CASGQTYLLDTEAFF. The CDR3 nucleotides are TGTGCCAGTGGACAGACTTACCTTCTGGACACTGAAGCTTTCTTT.

The chain carries TRBV9 and TRBJ1-6; 7 positions agree with TRBD1. The V gene end was trimmed by 4 bases and the J gene end by 8 bases; junction bases not matched to a gene: 6. CDR1 and CDR2 from the germline V gene are SGDLS and YYNGEE. The CDR3 is 14 amino acids. The CDR3 coding sequence is TGTGCCAGCAGCCGGCCAGGGGGATATTCACCCCTCCACTTT. Protein: CASSRPGGYSPLHF.

This sequence joins TRBV7-9 and TRBJ1-2, with TRBD1 matching over 7 bases. With V trimmed by 5 bases and J by 4 bases, 10 bases remained unmatched. The CDR3 loop spans 15 amino acids. The V gene's germline CDR1 is SEHNR and CDR2 FQNEAQ (reference sequence). CDR3 residues: CASSRQGAPLYGYTF. The DNA for the CDR3 is TGTGCCAGCAGCCGACAGGGCGCACCCCTCTATGGCTACACCTTC.

The gene calls are TRBV7-9 and TRBJ2-2, with 8 nucleotides matching TRBD1. Germline-derived CDR1 and CDR2 are SEHNR and FQNEAQ (reference sequence). V dropped 3 bases and J dropped 6; count of bases not matched to a gene: 6. This CDR3 comprises 15 residues. The CDR3 nucleotides are TGTGCCAGCAGCTTCCCGGACAGGGACTCCGGGGAGCTGTTTTTT. Translated, it gives CASSFPDRDSGELFF.

This clone appeared a few times. This chain uses TRBV20-1 with TRBJ2-7; 12 positions match TRBD2. From germline, CDR1 is DFQATT and CDR2 SNEGSKA (reference sequence). The CDR3 spans 16 residues. With 3 bases clipped from V and 0 bases from J, the junction kept 6 bases outside the gene matches. The DNA for the CDR3 is TGCAGTGCTAGTGGTGGACTAGCGGGGACCTCCTACGAGCAGTACTTC. Translated, it gives CSASGGLAGTSYEQYF.

This chain links TRBV7-8 with TRBJ2-5, with D possibly TRBD1 on 5 matching bases. The germline V gene has CDR1 SGHVS and CDR2 FQNEAQ. Trimming took 5 bases from V and 5 from J, leaving 15 bases between them. CDR3 size: 14 residues. DNA for the CDR3: TGTGCCAGCAGCAGAAGGGGTGGCTGGGAGACCCAGTACTTC. Its protein is CASSRRGGWETQYF.

This chain connects TRBV6-2 or TRBV6-3 to TRBJ2-1; 13 nucleotides align to TRBD2. Losses at the gene ends were 5 bases for V and 4 bases for J; bases not matched to a gene: 8. The germline V gene encodes CDR1 MNHEY and CDR2 SVGEGT. This CDR3 is 17 amino acids long. The CDR3 loop is CASSPRLAGGHYNEQFF. For the CDR3, the DNA is TGTGCCAGCAGTCCCCGACTAGCGGGGGGCCATTACAATGAGCAGTTCTTC.

The rearrangement uses TRBV5-4 and TRBJ1-4; TRBD1 matches at 7 bases. The CDR3 runs to 14 residues. The junction had 3 bases not matched to a gene; V was cut back by 3 bases and J by 4 bases. Per germline, CDR1 SGHNT and CDR2 YYREEE (reference sequence). The CDR3 sequence: CASSSGQNNEKLFF. The CDR3 DNA sequence: TGTGCCAGCAGCTCGGGACAGAATAATGAAAAACTGTTTTTT.